These T cell receptor beta chains were read from a single sample in a study of CD8 T cells in Susac syndrome. TCRdb recomputed calls from the immunoSEQ multiplex PCR reads with MiXCR, one row per CDR3 protein. The sample lists 100,000 to 150,000 distinct CDR3 sequences; approximately 95% were seen once. The sequenced material came from CD8+ T cells from PBMCs. These receptors originate from a human donor with multiple sclerosis. Both conserved end residues are part of each CDR3.

TRBV6-5	TRBJ1-2	CASSYSRAAGHGYTF
TRBV9	TRBJ2-5	CASSAGGADQETQYF
TRBV13	TRBJ2-7	CASSFGPSSYEQYF
TRBV5-4	TRBJ2-5	CASSLAQLQETQYF
TRBV6-6	TRBJ2-1	CASSPDGNSYNEQFF
TRBV6-1	TRBJ1-6	CASSEGALDSPLHF
TRBV5-1	TRBJ2-3	CASSLGRSADTQYF
TRBV29-1	TRBJ2-1	CSVVGVGSRDRGSYNEQFF
TRBV29-1	TRBJ1-1	CSALLGEAFF
TRBV4-1	TRBJ2-1	CASSQDTSEQFF
TRBV19	TRBJ1-1	CASSMGGTEAFF